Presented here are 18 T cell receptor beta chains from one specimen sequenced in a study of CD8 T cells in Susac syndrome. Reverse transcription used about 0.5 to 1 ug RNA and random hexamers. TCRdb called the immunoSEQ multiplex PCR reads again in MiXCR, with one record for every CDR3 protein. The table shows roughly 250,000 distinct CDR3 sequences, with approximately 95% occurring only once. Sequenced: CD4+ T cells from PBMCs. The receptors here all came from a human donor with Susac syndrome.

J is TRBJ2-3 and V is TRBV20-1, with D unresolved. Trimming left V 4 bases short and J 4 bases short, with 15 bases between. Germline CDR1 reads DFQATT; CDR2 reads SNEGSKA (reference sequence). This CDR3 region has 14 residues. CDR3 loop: CSAKKADGADTQYF. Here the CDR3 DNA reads TGCAGTGCTAAAAAGGCGGATGGGGCAGATACGCAGTATTTT.

CDR3 loop: CASSPRLAPDTQYF. CDR3 DNA: TGTGCCAGCAGCCCTCGCCTAGCGCCAGATACGCAGTATTTT. This chain joins TRBV9 and TRBJ2-3; D is perhaps TRBD2 (6 bases). Germline-derived CDR1 and CDR2 are SGDLS and YYNGEE. V was shortened by 4 bases and J by 4 bases, with 13 bases between the two germline ends. The CDR3 sequence is 14 residues long.

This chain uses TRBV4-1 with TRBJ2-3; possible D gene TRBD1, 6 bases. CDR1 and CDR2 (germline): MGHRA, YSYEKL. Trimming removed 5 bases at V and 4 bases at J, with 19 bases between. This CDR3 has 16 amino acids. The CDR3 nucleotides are TGCGCCAGCAGCGCGCCGGGACAACGAGTGCCAGATACGCAGTATTTT. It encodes CASSAPGQRVPDTQYF.

The CDR3 region is CSARDLLAGGSRETQYF. DNA of the CDR3: TGCAGTGCTAGAGATCTGCTAGCGGGAGGTTCTCGGGAGACCCAGTACTTC. The J gene is TRBJ2-5, the V gene TRBV20-1, with 11 bases fitting TRBD2. This CDR3 is 17 amino acids long. The germline CDR1 and CDR2 sequences are DFQATT and SNEGSKA (reference sequence). J gave up 5 bases and V 0 bases, and 11 bases lay outside the gene matches.

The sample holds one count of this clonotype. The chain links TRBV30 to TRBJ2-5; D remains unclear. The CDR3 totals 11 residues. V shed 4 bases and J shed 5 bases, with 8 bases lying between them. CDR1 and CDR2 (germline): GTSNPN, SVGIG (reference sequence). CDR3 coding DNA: TGTGCCTGGACTTTCAAGGAGACCCAGTACTTC. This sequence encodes CAWTFKETQYF.

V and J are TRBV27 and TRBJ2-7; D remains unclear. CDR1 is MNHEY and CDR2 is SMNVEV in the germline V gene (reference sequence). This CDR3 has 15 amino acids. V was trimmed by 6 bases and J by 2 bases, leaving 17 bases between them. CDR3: CASSRNWEITYEQYF. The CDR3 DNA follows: TGTGCCAGCAGCCGCAATTGGGAAATCACCTACGAGCAGTACTTC.

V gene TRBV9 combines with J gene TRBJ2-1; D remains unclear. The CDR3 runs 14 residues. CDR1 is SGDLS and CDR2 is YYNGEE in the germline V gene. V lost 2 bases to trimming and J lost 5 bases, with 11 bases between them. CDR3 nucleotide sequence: TGTGCCAGCAGCGTTAGGCCAGGCGACAATGAGCAGTTCTTC. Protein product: CASSVRPGDNEQFF.

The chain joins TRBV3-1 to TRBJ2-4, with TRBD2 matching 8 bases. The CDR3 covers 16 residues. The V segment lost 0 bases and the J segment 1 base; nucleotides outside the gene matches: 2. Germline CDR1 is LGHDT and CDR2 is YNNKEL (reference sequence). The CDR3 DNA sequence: TGTGCCAGCAGCCAAGATCCGGGAGGGGCCAAAAACATTCAGTACTTC. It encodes CASSQDPGGAKNIQYF.

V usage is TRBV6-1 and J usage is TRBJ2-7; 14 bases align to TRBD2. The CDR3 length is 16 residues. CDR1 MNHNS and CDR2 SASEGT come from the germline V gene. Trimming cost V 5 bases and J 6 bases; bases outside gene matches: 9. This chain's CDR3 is CASSRPGLAGVSEQYF. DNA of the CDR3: TGTGCCAGCAGTCGACCGGGACTAGCGGGAGTTTCCGAGCAGTACTTC.

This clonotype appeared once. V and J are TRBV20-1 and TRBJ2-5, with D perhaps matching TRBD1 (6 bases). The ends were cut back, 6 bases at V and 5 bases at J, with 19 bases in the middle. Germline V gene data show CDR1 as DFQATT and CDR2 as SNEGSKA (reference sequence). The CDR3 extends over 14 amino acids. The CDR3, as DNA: TGCAGTGCCCATTCCCCCAGGGGCGGTGAGACCCAGTACTTC. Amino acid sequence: CSAHSPRGGETQYF.

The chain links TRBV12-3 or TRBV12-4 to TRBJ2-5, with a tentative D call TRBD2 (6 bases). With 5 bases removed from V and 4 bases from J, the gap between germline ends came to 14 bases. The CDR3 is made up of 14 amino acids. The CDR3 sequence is CASSPGTEGETQYF. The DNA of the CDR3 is TGTGCCAGCAGTCCAGGGACTGAAGGAGAGACCCAGTACTTC.

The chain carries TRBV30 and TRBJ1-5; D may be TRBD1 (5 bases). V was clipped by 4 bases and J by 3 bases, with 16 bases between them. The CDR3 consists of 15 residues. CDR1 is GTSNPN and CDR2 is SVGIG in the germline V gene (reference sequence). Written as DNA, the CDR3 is TGTGCCTGGAACCACGGTGGGGGTGCCAATCAGCCCCAGCATTTT. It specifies CAWNHGGGANQPQHF.

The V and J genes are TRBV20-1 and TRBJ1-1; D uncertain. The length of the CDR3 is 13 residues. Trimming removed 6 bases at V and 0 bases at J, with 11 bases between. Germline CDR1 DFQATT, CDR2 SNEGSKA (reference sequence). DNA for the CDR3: TGCAGTGCGCGGGGAAGGGTGAACACTGAAGCTTTCTTT. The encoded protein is CSARGRVNTEAFF.

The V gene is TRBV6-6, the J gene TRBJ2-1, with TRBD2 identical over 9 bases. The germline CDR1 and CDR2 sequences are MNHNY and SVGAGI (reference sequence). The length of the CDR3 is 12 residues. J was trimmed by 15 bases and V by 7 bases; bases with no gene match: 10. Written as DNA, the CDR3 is TGTGCCAGCAACATTCGGCGGGAGGGCCTGTTCTTC. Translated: CASNIRREGLFF.

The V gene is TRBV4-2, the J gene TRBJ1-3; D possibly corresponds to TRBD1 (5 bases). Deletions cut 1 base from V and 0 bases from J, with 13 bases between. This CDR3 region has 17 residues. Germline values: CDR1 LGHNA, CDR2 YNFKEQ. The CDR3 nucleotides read TGTGCCAGCAGCCAAGTCGGCCCGACAGTCTCTGGAAACACCATATATTTT. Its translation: CASSQVGPTVSGNTIYF.

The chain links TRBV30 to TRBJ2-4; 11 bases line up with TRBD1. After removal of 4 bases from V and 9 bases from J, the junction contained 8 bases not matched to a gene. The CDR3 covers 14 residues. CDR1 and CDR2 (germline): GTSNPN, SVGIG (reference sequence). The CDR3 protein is CAWKAPGQGVIQYF. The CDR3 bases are TGTGCCTGGAAGGCGCCGGGACAGGGGGTCATTCAGTACTTC.

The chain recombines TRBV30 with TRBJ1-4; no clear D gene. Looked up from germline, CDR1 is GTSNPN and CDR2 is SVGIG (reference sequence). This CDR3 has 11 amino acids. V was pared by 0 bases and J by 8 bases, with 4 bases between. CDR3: CAWSVSEKLFF. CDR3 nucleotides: TGTGCCTGGAGTGTAAGCGAAAAACTGTTTTTT.

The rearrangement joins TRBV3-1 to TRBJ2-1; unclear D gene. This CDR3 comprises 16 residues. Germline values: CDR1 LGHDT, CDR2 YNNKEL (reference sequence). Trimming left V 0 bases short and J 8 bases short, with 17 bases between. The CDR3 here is CASSQDSVGDRDEQFF. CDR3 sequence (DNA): TGTGCCAGCAGCCAAGATAGTGTGGGCGACCGGGATGAGCAGTTCTTC.